The rows below give T cell receptor beta chains drawn from one sample of a study of blood T cell repertoires in COVID-19. This table comes from immunoSEQ multiplex PCR, and its TCRdb copy is limited to in-frame clones, with some not included. Of 40,000 or so clones listed, around 81% were seen once; the top ten hold 39%. Material: peripheral blood. Every receptor here comes from a man aged 40-55 years with active or convalescent COVID-19. Both conserved end residues are part of each CDR3. A D gene is named only where the DNA matches it firmly. Clone size is shown for a subset of rows, as once, few, many or a class of expanded clone.

abundance | j_gene | d_gene | len | v_gene | CDR3nt | CDR3aa
. | TRBJ1-5 | TRBD1 | 15 | TRBV4-1 | TGCGCCAGCAGCCAAGAGGGACAGACCAATCAGCCCCAGCATTTT | CASSQEGQTNQPQHF
. | TRBJ2-1 | TRBD2 | 16 | TRBV5-1 | TGCGCCAGCAGCGTCGGACTAGCGGGAGAACTATCCGAGCAGTTCTTC | CASSVGLAGELSEQFF
. | TRBJ2-1 | . | 14 | TRBV3-1/TRBV3-2 | TGTGCCAGCAGCCAAGACAGGGCCTACAATGAGCAGTTCTTC | CASSQDRAYNEQFF
. | TRBJ2-3 | TRBD1 | 16 | TRBV6-5 | TGTGCCAGCAGTTACTCGTTCGGGACAGGCACAGATACGCAGTATTTT | CASSYSFGTGTDTQYF
. | TRBJ1-1 | . | 13 | TRBV12-3/TRBV12-4 | TGTGCCAGCAGTTTAGAGCTCGGGGCTGAAGCTTTCTTT | CASSLELGAEAFF
. | TRBJ1-3 | TRBD1 | 16 | TRBV5-6 | TGTGCCAGCACACTTCGTGGGGGGACAGGGAAAAACACCATATATTTT | CASTLRGGTGKNTIYF
. | TRBJ2-5 | TRBD1 | 17 | TRBV10-3 | TGTGCCATCAGTGGGCCCCCGGGACAGACATTCCAAGAGACCCAGTACTTC | CAISGPPGQTFQETQYF
. | TRBJ2-2 | . | 15 | TRBV5-1 | TGCGCCAGCAGCTTTTGGCAGGGTCCTACCGGGGAGCTGTTTTTT | CASSFWQGPTGELFF
. | TRBJ2-7 | TRBD2 | 12 | TRBV29-1 | TGCAGCGTTGTTCTAGCGGGAGCCGAGCAGTACTTC | CSVVLAGAEQYF
. | TRBJ1-4 | . | 15 | TRBV15 | TGTGCCACCAGCAGAGATGCACAGAGTAATGAAAAACTGTTTTTT | CATSRDAQSNEKLFF
. | TRBJ1-2 | TRBD1 | 13 | TRBV5-3 | TGTGCCGGGGGGACAGGGCCCAACTATGGCTACACCTTC | CAGGTGPNYGYTF
. | TRBJ2-1 | TRBD1 | 15 | TRBV5-1 | TGCGCCAGCAGCTTAGGGGGCAGGGGGCAAAATGAGCAGTTCTTC | CASSLGGRGQNEQFF
. | TRBJ1-2 | . | 16 | TRBV15 | TGTGCCACCAGCAGAGATCCCCAGGGCATAGGCTATGGCTACACCTTC | CATSRDPQGIGYGYTF
once | TRBJ1-5 | TRBD1 | 15 | TRBV28 | TGTGCCAGTACCCTGTGGGACAGGGTAGGGCAGCCCCAGCATTTT | CASTLWDRVGQPQHF
few | TRBJ1-2 | . | 12 | TRBV24-1 | TGTGCCACCAGTCGAGGGACAATTGGCTACACCTTC | CATSRGTIGYTF
. | TRBJ2-5 | . | 15 | TRBV30 | TGTGCCTGGAGCACGGGATCGGGCCTGGGGGAGACCCAGTACTTC | CAWSTGSGLGETQYF
. | TRBJ2-6 | . | 17 | TRBV11-2 | TGTGCCAGCAGCTTTCGATTGATGCGTTCTGGGGCCAACGTCCTGACTTTC | CASSFRLMRSGANVLTF
many | TRBJ2-3 | . | 11 | TRBV6-5 | TGTGCCAGCAGCTCCGGACTGGCGCAGTATTTT | CASSSGLAQYF
. | TRBJ2-7 | . | 14 | TRBV19 | TGTGCCAGTAGTAACCGGGCCGGAGGCGACGAGCAGTACTTC | CASSNRAGGDEQYF
few | TRBJ2-3 | . | 16 | TRBV27 | TGTGCCAGCAGTTTAATGATCCCCAGGGGAACAGATACGCAGTATTTT | CASSLMIPRGTDTQYF
once | TRBJ2-3 | . | 14 | TRBV5-1 | TGCGCCAGCAGCTTGGAGGGGAGCACAGATACGCAGTATTTT | CASSLEGSTDTQYF
. | TRBJ2-7 | TRBD1 | 19 | TRBV3-1/TRBV3-2 | TGTGCCAGCAGCAACGGCCCCAGTTCGGGACAGGGAACCTCCTACGAGCAGTACTTC | CASSNGPSSGQGTSYEQYF
. | TRBJ2-3 | . | 16 | TRBV7-9 | TGTGCCAGCAGCCCACAGGGCCACCCTGGGACAGATACGCAGTATTTT | CASSPQGHPGTDTQYF
. | TRBJ1-4 | TRBD1 | 14 | TRBV7-9 | TGTGCCAGCAGCAGACAGGGGTACGACGAAAAACTGTTTTTT | CASSRQGYDEKLFF
once | TRBJ1-1 | . | 12 | TRBV5-1 | TGCGCCAGCAGCTTCGACAGTGCCGAAGCTTTCTTT | CASSFDSAEAFF
. | TRBJ2-1 | TRBD1 | 14 | TRBV6-4 | TGTGCCAGCAGTGAGGGGACAGGCGGGCATGAGCAGTTCTTC | CASSEGTGGHEQFF
. | TRBJ1-5 | . | 16 | TRBV7-2 | TGTGCCAGCAGCTTAGGGGGGGGCAGGAGCAATCAGCCCCAGCATTTT | CASSLGGGRSNQPQHF
. | TRBJ1-2 | TRBD1 | 14 | TRBV11-3 | TGTGCCAGCAGCTTATCAGGGGGGAAGGATGGCTACACCTTC | CASSLSGGKDGYTF
. | TRBJ2-1 | TRBD2 | 15 | TRBV3-1/TRBV3-2 | TGTGCCAGCAGCATCGGGACTAGCGGATACAATGAGCAGTTCTTC | CASSIGTSGYNEQFF
. | TRBJ2-2 | TRBD1 | 15 | TRBV5-6 | TGTGCCAGCAGCTTGAGGGGGCTGAGCACCGGGGAGCTGTTTTTT | CASSLRGLSTGELFF
. | TRBJ1-2 | TRBD1 | 15 | TRBV28 | TGTGCCAGCAGACACCGGACAGGGACTAACTATGGCTACACCTTC | CASRHRTGTNYGYTF
. | TRBJ2-5 | . | 15 | TRBV10-1 | TGCGCCAGTTCTGAGGACACAACGTCGCGAGAGACCCAATACTTC | CASSEDTTSRETQYF
. | TRBJ2-5 | TRBD2 | 13 | TRBV2 | TGTGCCAGCAGTGAAAGCGGGGCAGAGACCCAGTACTTC | CASSESGAETQYF
. | TRBJ2-5 | TRBD2 | 15 | TRBV9 | TGTGCCAGCAGCGTGAGCGGGGTTCCCCAAGAGACCCAGTACTTC | CASSVSGVPQETQYF
. | TRBJ2-1 | TRBD2 | 16 | TRBV24-1 | TGTGCCACCAGTGGTTCCGATACTAGCGGTTACAATGAGCAGTTCTTC | CATSGSDTSGYNEQFF
. | TRBJ1-4 | TRBD1 | 14 | TRBV7-2 | TGTGCCATCAAGGGACAGGGCGGGGGAGAAAAACTGTTTTTT | CAIKGQGGGEKLFF
. | TRBJ1-1 | . | 14 | TRBV4-1 | TGCGCCAGCAGCCACCGCAGAGGAAACACTGAAGCTTTCTTT | CASSHRRGNTEAFF
. | TRBJ1-4 | . | 13 | TRBV12-3/TRBV12-4 | TGTGCCAGCAGTTTTGGGGGGGATGAAAAACTGTTTTTT | CASSFGGDEKLFF
. | TRBJ2-5 | TRBD1 | 14 | TRBV5-8 | TGTGCCAGCAGCTTGGCCGGACAGGGAGAGACCCAGTACTTC | CASSLAGQGETQYF
. | TRBJ2-2 | TRBD1 | 13 | TRBV2 | TGTGCCAGCCGGACAGGGGAAACCGGGGAGCTGTTTTTT | CASRTGETGELFF